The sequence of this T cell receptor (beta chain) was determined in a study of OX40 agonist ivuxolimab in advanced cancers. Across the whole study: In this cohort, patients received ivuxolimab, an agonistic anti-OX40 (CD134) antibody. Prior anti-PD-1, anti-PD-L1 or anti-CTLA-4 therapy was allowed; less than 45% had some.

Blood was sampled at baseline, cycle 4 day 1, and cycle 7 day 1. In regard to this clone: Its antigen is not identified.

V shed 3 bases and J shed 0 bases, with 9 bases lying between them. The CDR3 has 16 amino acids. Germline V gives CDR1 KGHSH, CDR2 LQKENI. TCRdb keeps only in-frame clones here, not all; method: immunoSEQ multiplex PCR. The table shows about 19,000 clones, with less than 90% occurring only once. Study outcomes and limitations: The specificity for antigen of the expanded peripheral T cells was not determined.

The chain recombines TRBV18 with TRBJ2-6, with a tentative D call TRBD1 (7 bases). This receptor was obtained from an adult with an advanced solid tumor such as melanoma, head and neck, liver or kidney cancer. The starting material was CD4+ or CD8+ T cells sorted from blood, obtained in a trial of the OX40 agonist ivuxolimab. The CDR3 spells CASSPRGASGANVLTF. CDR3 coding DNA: TGTGCCAGCTCACCCAGGGGGGCCTCTGGGGCCAACGTCCTGACTTTC.